This entry lists 2 T cell receptor beta chains sequenced from one sample in a study of blood T cell repertoires in COVID-19. Assay: immunoSEQ multiplex PCR; the TCRdb copy retains only in-frame clones and omits some. The sample shows 95,000 to 100,000 clones, approximately 89% of them seen only once. Sequenced material: peripheral blood. The origin of the receptors is a woman in her 30s with acute or convalescent COVID-19.

The rearrangement joins TRBV6-1 to TRBJ2-7; possible D gene TRBD2, 5 bases. Germline V gives CDR1 MNHNS, CDR2 SASEGT. This CDR3 has 13 residues. The V end lost 2 bases, the J end lost 5 bases, and 10 bases lay between the germline ends. The CDR3 reads CASSELIGNEQYF. The DNA of the CDR3 is TGTGCCAGCAGTGAATTGATCGGGAACGAGCAGTACTTC.

This clone came up a few times. V is TRBV28 and J is TRBJ1-2; 10 bases are shared with TRBD1. The CDR3 spans 16 residues. The V segment lost 1 base and the J segment 6 bases; nucleotides outside the gene matches: 8. Germline CDR1 and CDR2: MDHEN and SYDVKM. The CDR3 reads CASSLFHAGQGNGYTF. DNA for the CDR3: TGTGCCAGCAGTTTATTCCACGCGGGACAGGGGAATGGCTACACCTTC.